This T cell receptor beta chain was observed in a study of blood T cell repertoires in COVID-19. Turning to the study itself: Sample material is recorded as cDNA or gDNA derived from T cells, B-cell-depleted T cells, or PBMCs.

The data were produced by immunoSEQ multiplex PCR, yet TCRdb's version contains in-frame clones alone and is incomplete. In the table there are about 130,000 clones, around nine tenths of which are singletons. The CDR3 has 15 residues. Germline CDR1 and CDR2: SNHLY and FYNNEI. The junction had 7 bases not matched to a gene; V was cut back by 6 bases and J by 2 bases. The sequence was obtained from a woman aged 70-85 years with COVID-19, enrolled during active disease. This sequence joins TRBV2 and TRBJ1-1; TRBD1 matches at 9 bases. The sequenced sample consisted of peripheral blood. CDR3 nucleotide sequence: TGTGCCAGCAGACACAGGGGGCCGGGAAACACTGAAGCTTTCTTT. This sequence encodes CASRHRGPGNTEAFF.